This paragraph covers one T cell receptor (beta chain) sequence. Data came from immunoSEQ multiplex PCR; TCRdb stores just in-frame clones and leaves some out. The sample records roughly 50,000 clones, just over 90% being singletons. This entry belongs to a study of blood T cell repertoires in COVID-19. About the research overall: Nucleic acid was either cDNA or gDNA, and it came from T cells, B-cell-depleted T cells, or PBMCs.

CDR1 and CDR2 (germline): SNHLY, FYNNEI. V was cut by 6 bases and J by 4 bases, with 12 bases left in between. This CDR3 has 14 amino acids. The clonotype comes from a woman aged 40 to 50 with active COVID-19. The chain has TRBV2 and TRBJ2-2; D is possibly TRBD2 (6 bases). Sequencing was performed on peripheral blood. DNA for the CDR3: TGTGCCAGCAGACCGGGAGTAGGCACCGGGGAGCTGTTTTTT. It codes for CASRPGVGTGELFF.